A selection of T cell receptor beta chains follows, all from one sample in a study of blood T cell repertoires in COVID-19. Using immunoSEQ multiplex PCR, the repertoire was profiled, and TCRdb retains in-frame clones only, with some absent. The sample lists 200,000 to 250,000 clones; approximately 88% were seen once. The sequencing sample was made of PBMCs or T cells enriched from blood (not recorded which). The receptors derive from a woman in her twenties or thirties who had been exposed to COVID-19. CDR3s include the opening cysteine and the closing phenylalanine or tryptophan. Fields, in order: V gene, clone size, J gene, D gene, CDR3 length, CDR3 protein, CDR3 DNA. The D gene is left open where the match is weak. Rows may omit the clone size; those that give it use once, few, many or a size class.

>TRBV30|.|TRBJ1-5|TRBD1|13
CAWRKGQEHPQHF
TGTGCCTGGAGAAAGGGACAGGAACATCCCCAGCATTTT
>TRBV7-2|.|TRBJ2-7|.|15
CASSLSGPTSYEQYF
TGTGCCAGCAGCTTGAGCGGGCCTACCTCCTACGAGCAGTACTTC
>TRBV18|.|TRBJ2-7|.|14
CASSALDSGYEQYF
TGTGCCAGCTCAGCACTAGATAGCGGCTACGAGCAGTACTTC
>TRBV29-1|.|TRBJ1-1|TRBD1|13
CSGKTGGNTEAFF
TGCAGCGGAAAGACAGGGGGGAACACTGAAGCTTTCTTT
>TRBV5-4|.|TRBJ1-6|.|16
CASSLAAGGTNSPLHF
TGTGCCAGCAGCTTGGCCGCGGGGGGCACTAATTCACCCCTCCACTTT
>TRBV2|.|TRBJ2-5|.|14
CASSERTEQETQYF
TGTGCCAGCAGTGAGAGGACAGAACAAGAGACCCAGTACTTC
>TRBV6-5|.|TRBJ2-5|TRBD1|16
CASSYGTGGGQETQYF
TGTGCCAGCAGTTACGGGACAGGGGGCGGGCAAGAGACCCAGTACTTC
>TRBV9|.|TRBJ2-5|TRBD2|16
CASSVQLAGGQETQYF
TGTGCCAGCAGCGTACAACTAGCGGGGGGCCAAGAGACCCAGTACTTC
>TRBV7-9|.|TRBJ2-5|.|15
CASSLGVGQWETQYF
TGTGCCAGCAGCTTAGGAGTTGGGCAGTGGGAGACCCAGTACTTC
>TRBV12-3/TRBV12-4|.|TRBJ1-6|.|13
CASSLRVGSPLHF
TGTGCCAGCAGTTTGAGGGTAGGGTCACCCCTCCACTTT
>TRBV13|.|TRBJ1-4|.|15
CASSLGRLPNEKLFF
TGTGCCAGCAGCTTAGGGAGGCTTCCTAATGAAAAACTGTTTTTT
>TRBV19|.|TRBJ1-1|.|14
CASSPRGGETEAFF
TGTGCCAGTAGTCCTCGGGGAGGGGAAACTGAAGCTTTCTTT
>TRBV3-1/TRBV3-2|.|TRBJ1-4|.|15
CASSQAGQVDEKLFF
TGTGCCAGCAGCCAAGCCGGCCAGGTGGATGAAAAACTGTTTTTT
>TRBV4-1|once|TRBJ2-7|.|16
CASSQDIQGRPFQQYF
TGCGCCAGCAGCCAAGATATTCAGGGGCGTCCCTTCCAGCAGTACTTC
>TRBV20-1|.|TRBJ2-7|.|13
CSASASSSYEQYF
TGCAGTGCTAGTGCTAGCAGCTCCTACGAGCAGTACTTC
>TRBV28|.|TRBJ1-2|.|14
CASNPGGSNYGYTF
TGTGCCAGCAATCCGGGGGGATCCAACTATGGCTACACCTTC
>TRBV5-1|.|TRBJ2-1|TRBD2|15
CASSLTSGIPNEQFF
TGCGCCAGCAGCTTAACTAGCGGGATACCCAATGAGCAGTTCTTC
>TRBV5-1|.|TRBJ1-1|TRBD1|15
CASRFNDRGHTEAFF
TGCGCCAGCAGGTTTAACGACAGGGGGCACACTGAAGCTTTCTTT
>TRBV10-3|once|TRBJ1-3|TRBD1|17
CAISVLEGAVTGNTIYF
TGTGCCATCAGTGTGTTGGAGGGGGCGGTTACTGGAAACACCATATATTTT
>TRBV3-1/TRBV3-2|.|TRBJ1-1|.|14
CASSAPSVNTEAFF
TGTGCCAGCAGCGCCCCCTCAGTGAACACTGAAGCTTTCTTT
>TRBV12-3/TRBV12-4|few|TRBJ2-1|.|12
CASSYGVNEQFF
TGTGCCAGCAGCTACGGGGTGAATGAGCAGTTCTTC
>TRBV2|.|TRBJ2-7|.|15
CASSEILQGAYEQYF
TGTGCCAGCAGTGAAATACTGCAGGGTGCCTACGAGCAGTACTTC
>TRBV9|.|TRBJ2-3|.|14
CASSVRGSTDTQYF
TGTGCCAGCAGCGTACGGGGGTCTACAGATACGCAGTATTTT
>TRBV29-1|.|TRBJ1-2|TRBD1|18
CSVEVGVGGTGPNYGYTF
TGCAGCGTTGAAGTCGGTGTGGGGGGGACAGGACCAAACTATGGCTACACCTTC
>TRBV6-1|.|TRBJ2-6|TRBD2|17
CASSGLAGAPGANVLTF
TGTGCCAGCAGTGGCCTAGCGGGAGCCCCCGGGGCCAACGTCCTGACTTTC
>TRBV6-5|once|TRBJ1-6|.|15
CASTPWQGSNSPLHF
TGTGCCAGCACCCCATGGCAGGGTAGCAATTCACCCCTCCACTTT
>TRBV7-9|.|TRBJ2-7|.|15
CASSLDGPGYYEQYF
TGTGCCAGCAGCTTAGATGGGCCAGGATATTACGAGCAGTACTTC
>TRBV6-2/TRBV6-3|.|TRBJ2-7|TRBD2|16
CASSYEGLAGFYEQYF
TGTGCCAGCAGTTACGAGGGACTAGCGGGCTTCTACGAGCAGTACTTC
>TRBV7-9|.|TRBJ2-3|TRBD1|15
CASSLGGPSTDTQYF
TGTGCCAGCAGCCTAGGGGGCCCTAGCACAGATACGCAGTATTTT
>TRBV4-1|once|TRBJ2-1|TRBD1|14
CASSQRQGYNEQFF
TGCGCCAGCAGCCAAAGACAGGGGTACAATGAGCAGTTCTTC
>TRBV12-3/TRBV12-4|.|TRBJ1-2|TRBD1|13
CASSLDGDRAHTF
TGTGCCAGCAGTTTAGACGGGGACAGGGCCCACACCTTC
>TRBV7-9|few|TRBJ2-2|.|13
CATEGVGTGELFF
TGTGCCACCGAGGGGGTAGGCACCGGGGAGCTGTTTTTT
>TRBV10-3|.|TRBJ2-1|TRBD2|14
CASGLAGDYNEQFF
TGTGCCAGCGGACTAGCGGGGGATTACAATGAGCAGTTCTTC
>TRBV10-1|once|TRBJ2-1|TRBD2|15
CASSELAGDTNEQFF
TGCGCCAGCAGTGAACTAGCGGGAGATACGAATGAGCAGTTCTTC
>TRBV7-2|.|TRBJ2-5|.|14
CASSLGATETTQYF
TGTGCCAGCAGCTTAGGAGCGACCGAGACGACCCAGTACTTC
>TRBV11-2|.|TRBJ2-7|.|13
CASSLQWGGEQYF
TGTGCCAGCAGCTTGCAATGGGGAGGAGAGCAGTACTTC
>TRBV7-9|.|TRBJ2-1|.|19
CASSPTGKSGPRRYNEQFF
TGTGCCAGCAGTCCTACAGGGAAATCGGGTCCAAGGCGCTACAATGAGCAGTTCTTC
>TRBV25-1|once|TRBJ1-2|TRBD1|16
CASSDPHWTGGDGYTF
TGTGCCAGCAGTGACCCTCATTGGACAGGGGGAGATGGCTACACCTTC
>TRBV19|.|TRBJ2-1|TRBD2|19
CASSIVGLAGTFSYNEQFF
TGTGCCAGTAGTATAGTAGGGCTAGCGGGAACCTTCTCCTACAATGAGCAGTTCTTC
>TRBV2|.|TRBJ2-7|TRBD2|14
CASSVVGLDSEQYF
TGTGCCAGCAGCGTCGTGGGACTAGACTCCGAGCAGTACTTC